These 6 T cell receptor beta chains share one sample of origin, sequenced in a study of patients and donors after allogeneic stem cell transplantation (dated by TCRdb to 2019 to 2021). Library creation used RT-PCR. Sequenced using a NextSeq 550. TCRdb itself trimmed the public reads at Q25 with fastp, ran MiXCR and retained productive beta chains. A single entry per CDR3 protein holds the most common genes and DNA from its merged rows. Recorded for this sample are about a million distinct CDR3 sequences; 18% of them occurred a single time. The ten top clones hold roughly 6% of the sample. Source material: blood, either unsorted or a sorted T cell fraction (not recorded which). Receptor source: a human donor who was either an allogeneic HSCT recipient or a stem cell or donor lymphocyte infusion donor (not recorded which). It is not recorded whose cells these are; they may come from a transplant donor.

The rearrangement uses TRBV9 and TRBJ2-5, with D perhaps matching TRBD1 (5 bases). Germline V lookup: CDR1 SGDLS, CDR2 YYNGEE. V was clipped by 3 bases and J by 4 bases, with 13 bases between them. This CDR3 is 14 amino acids long. Written as DNA, the CDR3 is TGTGCCAGCAGCGGCAGGGTTTTGGGAGAGACCCAGTACTTC. Its protein product is CASSGRVLGETQYF.

The genes are TRBV12-3 or TRBV12-4 and TRBJ2-7; 9 nucleotides agree with TRBD2. CDR3 length: 18 residues. J was trimmed by 6 bases and V by 0 bases; bases with no gene match: 15. In nucleotides, the CDR3 is TGTGCCAGCAGTTTAGCGGGACTAGCAACGGGGCTTTGGCGCGAGCAGTACTTC. Translated: CASSLAGLATGLWREQYF.

The chain is built from TRBV4-3 and TRBJ2-2, with D hard to call. V lost 4 bases and J lost 8, with 8 bases in between. CDR1 and CDR2 from the germline V gene are LGHNA and YSLEER. The CDR3 extends over 12 amino acids. In nucleotides, the CDR3 is TGCGCCAGCAGCCCAAATAAGGGGGAGCTGTTTTTT. Amino acids: CASSPNKGELFF.

V usage is TRBV25-1 and J usage is TRBJ2-2; 7 bases match TRBD1. The CDR3 has 15 residues. V trimming: 2 bases; J trimming: 1 base; junction bases outside the gene matches: 1. The germline V gene has CDR1 MGHDK and CDR2 SYGVNS. The CDR3 nucleotides read TGTGCCAGCAGTGAAAGGACAGGGAACACCGGGGAGCTGTTTTTT. Translated: CASSERTGNTGELFF.

This clonotype was seen only a few times. V and J are TRBV6-5 and TRBJ1-6; the D gene is possibly TRBD1 (5 bases). The germline CDR1 and CDR2 sequences are MNHEY and SVGAGI. Trimming cost V 0 bases and J 7 bases, with 7 bases left between them. This CDR3 spans 14 amino acids. The CDR3 DNA is TGTGCCAGCAGTTACTCGAGACAGAATTCACCCCTCCACTTT. It encodes CASSYSRQNSPLHF.

This chain connects TRBV7-9 to TRBJ2-3; D gene unclear. Trimming shortened V by 1 base and J by 10 bases, and 9 bases separated the two germline ends. The V gene's germline CDR1 is SEHNR and CDR2 FQNEAQ (reference sequence). This CDR3 comprises 12 residues. The CDR3 loop reads CASSLVTDPQYF. The CDR3 DNA sequence: TGTGCCAGCAGCTTAGTAACCGACCCGCAGTATTTT.